Below, one TCR beta chain is given with its context. Its target is not known. The sample is drawn from a study of T cell responses to AZD1222 COVID-19 vaccine. V was pared by 4 bases and J by 6 bases, with 8 bases of the junction left unmatched. CDR3 length equals 16 residues. Germline values: CDR1 LGHNA, CDR2 YNFKEQ. Measured with immunoSEQ multiplex PCR; TCRdb has only the in-frame clones, and not every one. The profile shows roughly 100,000 clones, almost 85% of them singletons. Study results and caveats: With dominance at 160-218 and 743-854, vaccine-associated CD4 TCRs spanned spike.

This chain joins TRBV4-2 and TRBJ2-1, with 11 nucleotides matching TRBD2. The clonotype originates from an adult in good health. The starting material was peripheral blood, obtained on day 0 of AZD1222 vaccination. The CDR3 loop reads CASSPAGTSGRNEQFF. The CDR3 bases are TGTGCCAGCAGCCCAGCCGGGACTAGCGGCCGCAATGAGCAGTTCTTC.